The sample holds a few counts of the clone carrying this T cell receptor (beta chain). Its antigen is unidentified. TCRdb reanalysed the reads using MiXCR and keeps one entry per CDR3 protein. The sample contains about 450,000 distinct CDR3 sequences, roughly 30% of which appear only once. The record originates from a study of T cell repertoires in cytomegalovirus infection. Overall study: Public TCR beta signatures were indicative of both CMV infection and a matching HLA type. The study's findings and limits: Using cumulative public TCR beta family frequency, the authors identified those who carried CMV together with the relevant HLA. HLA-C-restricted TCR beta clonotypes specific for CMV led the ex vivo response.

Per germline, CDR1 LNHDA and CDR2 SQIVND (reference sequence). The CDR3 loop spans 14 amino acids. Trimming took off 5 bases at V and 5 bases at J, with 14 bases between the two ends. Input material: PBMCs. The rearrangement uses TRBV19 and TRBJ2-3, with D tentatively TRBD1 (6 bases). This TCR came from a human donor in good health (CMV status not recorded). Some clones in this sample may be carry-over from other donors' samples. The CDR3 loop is CASSWDTGGDTQYF. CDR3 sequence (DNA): TGTGCCAGTAGTTGGGACACCGGAGGAGATACGCAGTATTTT.